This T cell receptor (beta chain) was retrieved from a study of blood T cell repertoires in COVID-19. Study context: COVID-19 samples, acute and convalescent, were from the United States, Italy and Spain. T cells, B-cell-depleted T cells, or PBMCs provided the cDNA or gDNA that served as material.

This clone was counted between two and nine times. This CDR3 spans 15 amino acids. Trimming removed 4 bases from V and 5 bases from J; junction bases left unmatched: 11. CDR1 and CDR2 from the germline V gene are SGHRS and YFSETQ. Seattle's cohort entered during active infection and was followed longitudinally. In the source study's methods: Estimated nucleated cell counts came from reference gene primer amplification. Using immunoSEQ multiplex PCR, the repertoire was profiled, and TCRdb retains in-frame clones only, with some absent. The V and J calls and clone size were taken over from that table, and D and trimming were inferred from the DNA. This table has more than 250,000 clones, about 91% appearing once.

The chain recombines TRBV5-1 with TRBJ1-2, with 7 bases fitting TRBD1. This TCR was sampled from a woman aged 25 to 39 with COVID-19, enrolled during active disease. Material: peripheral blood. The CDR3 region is CASSPQTGQPYGYTF. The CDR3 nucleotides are TGCGCCAGCAGCCCCCAGACAGGGCAACCTTATGGCTACACCTTC.